The entry that follows covers one T cell receptor (beta chain) sequence. TCRdb keeps only in-frame clones here, not all; method: immunoSEQ multiplex PCR. The sample consists of about 210,000 clones, approximately 80% of them appearing once. This specimen belongs to a study of blood T cell repertoires in COVID-19. The clonotype was recovered from a man in his fifties or sixties with active or convalescent COVID-19. The sample was peripheral blood.

The CDR3 region is CASSGQQAQPQHF. The CDR3, as DNA: TGTGCCAGCAGCGGACAACAGGCGCAGCCCCAGCATTTT. The chain employs TRBV7-2 and TRBJ1-5, with D possibly TRBD1 on 5 matching bases. CDR3 length: 13 residues. Trimming took 5 bases from V and 7 from J, leaving 12 bases between them. Germline V gene data show CDR1 as SGHTA and CDR2 as FQGNSA.